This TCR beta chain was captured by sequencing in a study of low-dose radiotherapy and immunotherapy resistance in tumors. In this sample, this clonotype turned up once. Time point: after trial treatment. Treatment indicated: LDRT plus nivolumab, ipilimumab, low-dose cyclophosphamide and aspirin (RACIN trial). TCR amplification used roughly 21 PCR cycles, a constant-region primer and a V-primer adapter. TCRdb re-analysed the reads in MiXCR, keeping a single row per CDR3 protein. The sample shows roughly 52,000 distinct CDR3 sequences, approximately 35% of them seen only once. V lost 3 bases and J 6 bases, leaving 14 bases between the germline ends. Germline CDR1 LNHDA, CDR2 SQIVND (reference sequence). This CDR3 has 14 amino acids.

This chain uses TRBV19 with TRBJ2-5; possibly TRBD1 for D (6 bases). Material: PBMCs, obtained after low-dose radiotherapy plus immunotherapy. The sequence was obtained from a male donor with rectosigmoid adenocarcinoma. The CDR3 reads CASSMMTGEKTQYF. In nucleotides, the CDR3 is TGTGCCAGTAGTATGATGACAGGAGAGAAGACCCAGTACTTC.